This T cell receptor beta chain is drawn from a study of PD-1 blockade in classical Hodgkin lymphoma. Study details: Intravenous delivery of nivolumab at 3 mg/kg to patients occurred every 2 weeks.

TCRdb's copy holds only in-frame clones and misses some; the assay was immunoSEQ multiplex PCR. The data show fewer than 100,000 clones, with under 95% seen just once and just under 2% held by the top ten. Regarding time point: cycle 4 day 1 (C4D1), after 5 to 7 weeks of nivolumab. Every patient was affected by relapse after autologous stem cell transplantation, while exposure to brentuximab vedotin was not uniform. Sequencing was performed on peripheral blood mononuclear cells (PBMCs), taken before the fourth cycle of nivolumab. This clonotype was sampled from a human donor with classical Hodgkin lymphoma.

The CDR3 bases are TGTGCCAGCAGTTTACTCAGGGGCTACACCTTC. Amino acids: CASSLLRGYTF. The chain recombines TRBV28 with TRBJ1-2, with D hard to call. Germline CDR1 MDHEN, CDR2 SYDVKM. The CDR3 has 11 amino acids. Trimming took off 2 bases at V and 8 bases at J, with 6 bases between the two ends.